This T cell receptor beta chain was sequenced during a study of shared clonotypes between healthy human individuals (dated by TCRdb to the early 2020s). In the study overall: A few men and a couple of women, aged 18 to 49 years, made up the cohort. Blood TCR repertoires of roughly five healthy adults were deeply sequenced to estimate repertoire size and the extent of clonotype sharing between individuals. To increase sequencing depth and limit assay-specific biases, TCR repertoire library preparation and sequencing were carried out by different laboratories using diverse techniques. Leukapheresis yielded between about 0.8 and 9.5 billion PBMCs per donor.

Using the deep immunoSEQ assay, TCR CDR3 regions were amplified from genomic DNA by multiplex PCR. Extracted genomic DNA from each cell subset was spread evenly across all wells of several immunoSEQ 96-well plates, with each plate serving as a replicate. Each replicate PCR for unsorted PBMC received roughly 290 ng genomic DNA, equal to approximately 30,000 T cell genomes. Ten immunoSEQ deep assay plates were used to sequence the unsorted PBMC genomic DNA. Purified libraries were measured with a Qubit 3.0 fluorometer, size-checked on a Bioanalyzer 2100, and measured again with the KAPA Library Quantification kit. Each immunoSEQ 96-well plate was sequenced on its own single-read 150-cycle Illumina NextSeq 550 flow cell. The source study handled its data this way. Because only junctional sequences without quality scores were contained in the immunoSEQ output, filtering matching that applied to full-length reads could not be performed. Sequences were annotated with PyIR, a Python wrapper for IgBLAST v1.9, and V/J genes and CDR3 were assigned using IMGT germline references. Any read was removed if the V/J assignment was weak (E-value above 1e-6), the CDR3 was missing, or the read contained stop codons, out-of-frame junctions, or ambiguous translated residues. V3J clonotypes were defined by identical inferred V gene, J gene, and CDR3 amino acid sequence. To compute the percentage overlap between repertoires, the number of shared unique clonotypes was divided by the size of the smaller repertoire. Repertoire richness was assessed with RTK rarefaction, the Chao1 estimator, and Recon v2.1 estimates of unobserved clonotypes. TCRdb re-hosts the immuneACCESS table, in-frame sequences only. Its copies lack some clones; in the studies checked, an unresolved V gene accounts for under half of them, and the cause for the rest is not known. The V and J calls and the clone size are those of that table, but D and trimming were determined from the DNA. This sample is represented by 450,000 to 500,000 clones; 81% of them were singletons. The top ten clonotypes cover roughly 12% of the sample.

Donors were healthy HIV-negative adults with no recently reported acute infections or vaccinations. All donors were Caucasian adults living in Nashville, Tennessee, USA. In the unsorted samples, 87 million or so PBMCs were counted, and genomic DNA was extracted using the QIAamp DNA Blood Mini kit. After blood collection by leukapheresis, PBMCs were isolated using Ficoll-Histopaque density gradient centrifugation and then cryopreserved in the vapor phase of liquid nitrogen. Here is what the overall study found, with its caveats: The small number of donors limited the genetic and exposure-history diversity represented. Only blood was sampled, and tissue TCR repertoires likely differ from those in blood. Pairwise subsampling indicated that sequencing depth was expected to affect the degree of clonotype sharing among donors.

With regard to this clone: Its specific antigen is unknown. The input lacks base qualities; no much larger clone sits a single base away.

Reading from cysteine to phenylalanine, the CDR3 counts 13 amino acids. Kept here is only the CDR3 DNA, which spans 39 bases and is read in frame from base 1. Trimming removed 8 bases from V and 0 bases from J, leaving 8 bases between the germline ends. CDR1 WNHNN and CDR2 SYGVQD are derived from the germline V gene (reference sequence). The specimen was PBMCs. The receptor's source is a middle-aged woman in good health. Some clones in this sample may be carry-over from other donors' samples. The V and J segments used are TRBV10-1 and TRBJ2-1, with no reliable assignment of the D segment. The DNA reads TGCGCCAGCGGTCAAGACTCCTACAATGAGCAGTTCTTC. This yields the protein CASGQDSYNEQFF.